Presented here are 14 T cell receptor beta chains from one specimen sequenced in a study of CD8+ T cells in alopecia areata. Noted treatment: oral pan-JAK inhibitor, 5-10 mg twice daily. Sequencing templates came from extracted RNA that was reverse transcribed into cDNA. Profiled with immunoSEQ multiplex PCR; TCRdb holds only in-frame clones, not every one. The data show fewer than 100,000 clones, with about two thirds seen just once and about 18% held by the top ten. The specimen was CD8+ T cells sorted from blood, collected at roughly week 45, from a patient treated with tofacitinib. All receptors derive from a human donor with alopecia areata.

This clone has a single count. The chain employs TRBV7-8 and TRBJ2-2, with D possibly being TRBD1 or TRBD2 (5 bases each). CDR1 is SGHVS, CDR2 FQNEAQ, per germline. V shed 3 bases and J shed 0 bases, with 8 bases lying between them. This CDR3 contains 15 residues. CDR3 in amino acids: CASSLGRTNTGELFF. The CDR3 coding sequence is TGTGCCAGCAGCTTGGGACGGACGAACACCGGGGAGCTGTTTTTT.

This clone showed up just once. The chain combines TRBV7-9 with TRBJ1-5; D not certain. The V gene's germline CDR1 is SEHNR and CDR2 FQNEAQ (reference sequence). The CDR3 totals 14 residues. Trimming took off 3 bases at V and 5 bases at J, with 11 bases between the two ends. CDR3 DNA: TGTGCCAGCAGCTTTGAGGGAGGACATCAGCCCCAGCATTTT. Protein: CASSFEGGHQPQHF.

The V and J genes are TRBV19 and TRBJ2-4; no reliable D call. Germline-derived CDR1 and CDR2 are LNHDA and SQIVND (reference sequence). The CDR3 is 11 amino acids. Trimming removed 7 bases at V and 5 bases at J, with 6 bases between. CDR3 nucleotides: TGTGCCAGTAAGGGCGAAAACATTCAGTACTTC. Residues: CASKGENIQYF. Looking up the rest from reference TRBV19 and TRBJ2-4 gives the full variable domain: DGGITQSPKYLFRKEGQNVTLSCEQNLNHDAMYWYRQDPGQGLRLIYYSQIVNDFQKGDIAEGYSVSREKKESFPLTVTSAQKNPTAFYLCASKGENIQYFGAGTRLSVL.

This chain links TRBV6-5 with TRBJ1-2; the D gene is possibly TRBD1 (5 bases). From germline, CDR1 is MNHEY and CDR2 SVGAGI. Trimming removed 6 bases at V and 1 base at J, with 15 bases between. The CDR3 has 15 amino acids. CDR3 loop: CASSGTPGLNYGYTF. In nucleotides, the CDR3 is TGTGCCAGCAGCGGTACTCCGGGACTTAACTATGGCTACACCTTC.

Comment on this clone: Other DNA sequences in the same sample also yield this CDR3. This chain links TRBV7-2 with TRBJ2-1; D possibly matches TRBD1 or TRBD2 (5 bases each). The CDR3 runs 14 residues. The germline gives CDR1 SGHTA, CDR2 FQGNSA. The V and J ends lost 6 bases and 6 bases respectively, with 15 bases between them. The DNA for the CDR3 is TGTGCCAGCAGTTACGTGGGGGACCCCAATGAGCAGTTCTTC. Residues: CASSYVGDPNEQFF.

This rearrangement joins TRBV6-5 to TRBJ1-1, with D maybe TRBD1 (6 bases). CDR3 length equals 14 residues. Germline CDR1 and CDR2: MNHEY and SVGAGI. V lost 2 bases, J lost 3 bases, and 10 bases lay in between. The CDR3 reads CASSYREGDTEAFF. In nucleotides, the CDR3 is TGTGCCAGCAGTTACAGGGAGGGGGACACTGAAGCTTTCTTT.

The CDR3 DNA sequence: TGTGCCTGGAACCGGGCTTCCGAAGCTTTCTTT. Translated: CAWNRASEAFF. The chain recombines TRBV30 with TRBJ1-1; D gene uncertain. The V gene lost 4 bases and the J gene lost 8 bases, with 11 bases spanning the gap. Germline V lookup: CDR1 GTSNPN, CDR2 SVGIG (reference sequence). The CDR3 extends over 11 amino acids.

The chain has TRBV19 and TRBJ1-5; 8 positions match TRBD1. This CDR3 is 14 amino acids long. The ends lost 8 bases at V and 3 bases at J; junction bases unmatched: 6. Germline V gene data show CDR1 as LNHDA and CDR2 as SQIVND (reference sequence). The CDR3 reads CASGPGQANQPQHF. DNA for the CDR3: TGTGCCAGTGGGCCGGGACAGGCCAATCAGCCCCAGCATTTT.

The V and J genes are TRBV6-1 and TRBJ2-7, with 8 bases fitting TRBD1. Looked up from germline, CDR1 is MNHNS and CDR2 is SASEGT. V gave up 6 bases and J gave up 7 bases; unmatched junction bases: 8. The CDR3 covers 13 residues. The CDR3 is CASRGQGSGEQYF. The CDR3 DNA sequence: TGTGCCAGCAGAGGACAGGGTTCTGGGGAGCAGTACTTC.

The chain carries TRBV7-9 and TRBJ1-1, with unresolved D. Germline V CDR1 and CDR2: SEHNR, FQNEAQ (reference sequence). The V gene lost 0 bases and the J gene lost 7 bases, with 0 bases spanning the gap. The CDR3 totals 10 residues. CDR3 protein: CASSLAEAFF. Here the CDR3 DNA reads TGTGCCAGCAGCTTAGCTGAAGCTTTCTTT.

The rearrangement joins TRBV10-3 to TRBJ2-7; the match to TRBD1 covers 8 bases. The germline CDR1 and CDR2 sequences are ENHRY and SYGVKD. The CDR3 has 15 amino acids. J gave up 5 bases and V 11 bases, and 17 bases lay outside the gene matches. The DNA for the CDR3 is TGTGCCTCAAGAAGGGGCGAGGACAGGGCTAACGAGCAGTACTTC. Translation gives CASRRGEDRANEQYF.

The chain is built from TRBV13 and TRBJ2-7; D might be TRBD2 (7 bases). The V end lost 5 bases, the J end lost 2 bases, and 16 bases lay between the germline ends. The CDR3 has 15 residues. Germline V CDR1 and CDR2: PRHDT, FYEKMQ (reference sequence). The CDR3 DNA follows: TGTGCCAGCAGCCCCGCCGGGGGGCCTACCTACGAGCAGTACTTC. It encodes CASSPAGGPTYEQYF.

The chain joins TRBV30 to TRBJ2-2, with D possibly TRBD2 on 5 matching bases. Germline V gene sequence: CDR1 GTSNPN, CDR2 SVGIG (reference sequence). There are 14 residues in the CDR3. V was trimmed by 4 bases and J by 5 bases, leaving 14 bases between them. CDR3 loop: CAWIEDPGTGELFF. The DNA of the CDR3 is TGTGCCTGGATCGAAGATCCGGGGACCGGGGAGCTGTTTTTT.

V is TRBV6-5 and J is TRBJ2-1; maybe TRBD2 (5 bases). Per germline, CDR1 MNHEY and CDR2 SVGAGI. The CDR3 is 13 residues long. V was clipped by 0 bases and J by 5 bases, with 5 bases between them. The CDR3 reads CASSYSRDNEQFF. The CDR3 nucleotides read TGTGCCAGCAGTTACTCGAGGGACAATGAGCAGTTCTTC.